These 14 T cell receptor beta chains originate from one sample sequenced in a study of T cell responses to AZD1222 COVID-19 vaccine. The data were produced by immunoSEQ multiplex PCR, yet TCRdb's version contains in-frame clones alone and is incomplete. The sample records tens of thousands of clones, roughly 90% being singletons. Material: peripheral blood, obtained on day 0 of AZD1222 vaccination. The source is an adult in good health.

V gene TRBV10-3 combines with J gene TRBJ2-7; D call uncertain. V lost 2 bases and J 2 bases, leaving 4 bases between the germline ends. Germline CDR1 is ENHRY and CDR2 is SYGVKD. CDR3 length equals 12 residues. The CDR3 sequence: CAISENTYEQYF. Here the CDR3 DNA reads TGTGCCATCAGTGAGAATACCTACGAGCAGTACTTC.

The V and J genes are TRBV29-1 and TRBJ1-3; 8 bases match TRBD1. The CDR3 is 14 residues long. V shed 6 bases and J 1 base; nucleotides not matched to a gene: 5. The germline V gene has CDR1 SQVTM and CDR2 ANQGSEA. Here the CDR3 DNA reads TGCAGCGTCCTTAGGACAGGGTCTGGAAACACCATATATTTT. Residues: CSVLRTGSGNTIYF.

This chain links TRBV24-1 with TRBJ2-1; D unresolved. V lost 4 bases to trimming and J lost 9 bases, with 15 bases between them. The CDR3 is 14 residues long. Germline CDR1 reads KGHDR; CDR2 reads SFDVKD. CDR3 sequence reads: CATSDRSIGIEQFF. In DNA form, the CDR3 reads TGTGCCACCAGTGACCGGAGTATAGGGATTGAGCAGTTCTTC.

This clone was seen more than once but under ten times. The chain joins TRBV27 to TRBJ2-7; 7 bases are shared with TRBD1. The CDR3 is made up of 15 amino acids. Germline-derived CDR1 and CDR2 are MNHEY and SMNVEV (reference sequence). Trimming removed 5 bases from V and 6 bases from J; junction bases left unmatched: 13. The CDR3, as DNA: TGTGCCAGCAGTCTACAGACAGGGAGATTGGGCGAGCAGTACTTC. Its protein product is CASSLQTGRLGEQYF.

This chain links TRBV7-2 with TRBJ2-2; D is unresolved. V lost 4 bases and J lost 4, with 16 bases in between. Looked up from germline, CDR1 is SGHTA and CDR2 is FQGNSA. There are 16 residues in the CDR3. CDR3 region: CASSSQSETVTGELFF. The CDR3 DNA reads TGTGCCAGCAGCTCCCAGAGCGAGACGGTCACCGGGGAGCTGTTTTTT. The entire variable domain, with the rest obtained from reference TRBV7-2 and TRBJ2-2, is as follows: GAGVSQSPSNKVTEKGKDVELRCDPISGHTALYWYRQSLGQGLEFLIYFQGNSAPDKSGLPSDRFSAERTGGSVSTLTIQRTQQEDSAVYLCASSSQSETVTGELFFGEGSRLTVL.

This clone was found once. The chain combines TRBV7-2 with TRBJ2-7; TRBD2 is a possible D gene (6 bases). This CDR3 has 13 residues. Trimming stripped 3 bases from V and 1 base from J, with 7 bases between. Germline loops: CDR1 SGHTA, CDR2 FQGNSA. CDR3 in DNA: TGTGCCAGCAGCTTCGGACTATCCTACGAGCAGTACTTC. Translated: CASSFGLSYEQYF.

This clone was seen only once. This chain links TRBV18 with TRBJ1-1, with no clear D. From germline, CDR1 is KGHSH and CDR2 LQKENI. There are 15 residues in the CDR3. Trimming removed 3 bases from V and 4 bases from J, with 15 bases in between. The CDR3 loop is CASSPARMESTEAFF. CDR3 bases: TGTGCCAGCTCACCGGCCAGGATGGAATCCACTGAAGCTTTCTTT.

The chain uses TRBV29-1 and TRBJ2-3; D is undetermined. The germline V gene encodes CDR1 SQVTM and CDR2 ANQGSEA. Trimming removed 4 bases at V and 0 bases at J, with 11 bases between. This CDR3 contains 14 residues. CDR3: CSVGRSESTDTQYF. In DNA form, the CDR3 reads TGCAGCGTTGGGCGATCCGAGAGCACAGATACGCAGTATTTT.

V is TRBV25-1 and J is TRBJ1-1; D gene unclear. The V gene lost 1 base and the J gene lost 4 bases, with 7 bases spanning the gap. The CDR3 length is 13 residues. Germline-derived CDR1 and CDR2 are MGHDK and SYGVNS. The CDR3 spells CASSELEPTEAFF. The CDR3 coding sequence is TGTGCCAGCAGTGAATTGGAGCCCACTGAAGCTTTCTTT.

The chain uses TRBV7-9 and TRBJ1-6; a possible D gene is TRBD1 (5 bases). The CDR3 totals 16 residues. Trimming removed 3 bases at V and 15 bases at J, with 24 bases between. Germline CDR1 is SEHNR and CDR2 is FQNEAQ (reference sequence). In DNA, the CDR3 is TGTGCCAGCAGCTTGGGGTTGGGGACCGCCCAAGGGGACCTCCACTTT. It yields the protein CASSLGLGTAQGDLHF.

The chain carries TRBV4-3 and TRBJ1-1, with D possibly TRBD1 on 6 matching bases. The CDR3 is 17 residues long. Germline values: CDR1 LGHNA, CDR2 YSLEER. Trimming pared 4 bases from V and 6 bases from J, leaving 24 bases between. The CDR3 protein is CASSLRGSGTADPEAFF. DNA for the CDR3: TGCGCCAGCAGCCTAAGGGGGAGCGGCACGGCGGACCCTGAAGCTTTCTTT.

CDR3 sequence: CASTQHPGVYEQYF. The CDR3 nucleotides are TGTGCCAGTACCCAGCACCCTGGCGTATACGAGCAGTACTTC. The gene calls are TRBV19 and TRBJ2-7; D is uncertain. The CDR3 spans 14 residues. CDR1 is LNHDA and CDR2 is SQIVND in the germline V gene (reference sequence). Trimming shortened V by 7 bases and J by 4 bases, and 17 bases separated the two germline ends. Supplemented by reference TRBV19 and TRBJ2-7, the full variable domain reads DGGITQSPKYLFRKEGQNVTLSCEQNLNHDAMYWYRQDPGQGLRLIYYSQIVNDFQKGDIAEGYSVSREKKESFPLTVTSAQKNPTAFYLCASTQHPGVYEQYFGPGTRLTVT.

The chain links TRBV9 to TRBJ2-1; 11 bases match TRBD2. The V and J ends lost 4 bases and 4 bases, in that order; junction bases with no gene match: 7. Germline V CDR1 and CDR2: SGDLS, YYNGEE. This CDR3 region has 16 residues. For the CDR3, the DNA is TGTGCCAGCAGCCAATTCGGGACTAGCGGATACAATGAGCAGTTCTTC. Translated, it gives CASSQFGTSGYNEQFF.

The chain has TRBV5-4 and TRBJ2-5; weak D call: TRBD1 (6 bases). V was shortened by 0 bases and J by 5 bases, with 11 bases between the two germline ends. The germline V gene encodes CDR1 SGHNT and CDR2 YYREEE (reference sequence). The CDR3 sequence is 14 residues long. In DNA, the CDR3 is TGTGCCAGCAGCTTGGAAACAGGGTTTGAGACCCAGTACTTC. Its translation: CASSLETGFETQYF.